This T cell receptor (beta chain) was obtained from a study of technical replicates of blood from several donors. CDR1 is MNHNS and CDR2 is SASEGT in the germline V gene. Trimming pared 6 bases from V and 5 bases from J, leaving 7 bases between. CDR3 size: 12 residues. TCRdb's copy holds only in-frame clones and misses some; the assay was immunoSEQ multiplex PCR. This sample has around 83,000 clones, with 94% found just once. The receptor's source is a human donor in good health. The sequenced sample was T cells isolated from PBMCs. This chain links TRBV6-1 with TRBJ2-2; no firm D call. The CDR3 sequence: CASRHSTGELFF. The CDR3 DNA reads TGTGCCAGCAGGCACTCTACCGGGGAGCTGTTTTTT.